The 30 T cell receptor beta chains below were found in one sample sequenced in a study of blood T cell repertoires in COVID-19. Sequenced by immunoSEQ multiplex PCR; TCRdb stores in-frame clones only, minus some. In the table there are around 450,000 clones, about 85% of which are singletons. The source material was PBMCs or T cells enriched from blood (not recorded which). Source of these receptors: a young woman who had recovered from COVID-19.

This clone was recorded only once. The chain is built from TRBV11-3 and TRBJ1-6; the D gene is possibly TRBD1 (5 bases). V gave up 2 bases and J gave up 13 bases, with 12 bases separating them. Germline lookup yields CDR1 SGHNT and CDR2 YENEEA. The CDR3 contains 13 residues. The DNA for the CDR3 is TGTGCCAGCAGCTTATCTACGGAGGGGCCCCTCCACTTT. It translates to CASSLSTEGPLHF.

This chain joins TRBV28 and TRBJ2-3; D might be TRBD1 (6 bases). From germline, CDR1 is MDHEN and CDR2 SYDVKM. Trimming left V 7 bases short and J 0 bases short, with 14 bases between. CDR3 size: 15 residues. In DNA form, the CDR3 reads TGTGCCAGCACCATCCTGGGACAAAGCACAGATACGCAGTATTTT. Amino acid sequence: CASTILGQSTDTQYF.

The V call is TRBV6-2 or TRBV6-3, the J call TRBJ2-7; TRBD2 matches at 11 bases. The CDR3 covers 14 residues. The V segment lost 6 bases and the J segment 3 bases; nucleotides outside the gene matches: 4. Germline-derived CDR1 and CDR2 are MNHEY and SVGEGT. The CDR3 DNA is TGTGCCAGCAGCCTAGCGGGGGGACTCTACGAGCAGTACTTC. It encodes CASSLAGGLYEQYF.

V and J are TRBV5-8 and TRBJ1-5, with TRBD1 matching 7 bases. J was trimmed by 2 bases and V by 2 bases; bases with no gene match: 7. CDR3 size: 16 residues. Germline V lookup: CDR1 SGHTS, CDR2 YDEGEE. The CDR3 DNA reads TGTGCCAGCAGCTTTCAGGGGGGTGAGGGCAATCAGCCCCAGCATTTT. It encodes CASSFQGGEGNQPQHF.

This rearrangement joins TRBV28 to TRBJ2-1; 7 bases are shared with TRBD2. The CDR3 runs 15 residues. Germline V lookup: CDR1 MDHEN, CDR2 SYDVKM. Losses at the gene ends were 5 bases for V and 5 bases for J; bases not matched to a gene: 9. DNA for the CDR3: TGTGCCAGCAGTCTGTGGACCAGCGGGAACAATGAGCAGTTCTTC. It yields the protein CASSLWTSGNNEQFF.

This clone has a single count. V usage is TRBV18 and J usage is TRBJ1-2; 10 positions match TRBD1. V lost 4 bases, J lost 5 bases, and 7 bases stayed unmatched. Per germline, CDR1 KGHSH and CDR2 LQKENI. This CDR3 has 15 amino acids. The CDR3 spells CASSLTGTGDYGYTF. For the CDR3, the DNA is TGTGCCAGCTCACTGACCGGGACAGGGGATTATGGCTACACCTTC. The variable domain in full, completed from reference TRBV18 and TRBJ1-2, reads NAGVMQNPRHLVRRRGQEARLRCSPMKGHSHVYWYRQLPEEGLKFMVYLQKENIIDESGMPKERFSAEFPKEGPSILRIQQVVRGDSAAYFCASSLTGTGDYGYTFGSGTRLTVV.

V gene TRBV5-8 combines with J gene TRBJ2-7, with TRBD2 matching over 14 bases. The CDR3 extends over 18 amino acids. V was pared by 3 bases and J by 4 bases, with 12 bases of the junction left unmatched. The germline V gene encodes CDR1 SGHTS and CDR2 YDEGEE. CDR3 in DNA: TGTGCCAGCAGCTCGAACACCGGGACTAGCGGGGGCGTATACGAGCAGTACTTC. Translation: CASSSNTGTSGGVYEQYF.

The chain recombines TRBV6-4 with TRBJ1-2, with D unclear. The germline V gene has CDR1 MRHNA and CDR2 SNTAGT. The V gene lost 5 bases and the J gene lost 4 bases, with 5 bases spanning the gap. This CDR3 comprises 11 residues. CDR3 nucleotides: TGTGCCAGCAGTCCGGGCTATGGCTACACCTTC. This translates into CASSPGYGYTF.

The chain is built from TRBV11-2 and TRBJ2-2, with D possibly being TRBD1 (6 bases). This CDR3 comprises 16 residues. Trimming cost V 4 bases and J 5 bases, with 17 bases left between them. Germline-derived CDR1 and CDR2 are SGHAT and FQNNGV. CDR3 DNA: TGTGCCAGCAGCTCGATAAAACATGACAGGACCGGGGAGCTGTTTTTT. It is translated as CASSSIKHDRTGELFF.

This chain uses TRBV6-5 with TRBJ2-3; 9 positions match TRBD2. After removal of 2 bases from V and 2 bases from J, the junction contained 5 bases not matched to a gene. There are 16 residues in the CDR3. CDR1 is MNHEY and CDR2 is SVGAGI in the germline V gene. CDR3 region: CASSYGAGGSTDTQYF. The DNA of the CDR3 is TGTGCCAGCAGTTACGGAGCGGGGGGCTCCACAGATACGCAGTATTTT.

This rearrangement joins TRBV6-1 to TRBJ1-2, with 8 bases matching TRBD1. The V and J ends lost 0 bases and 4 bases, in that order; junction bases with no gene match: 7. Germline V gene sequence: CDR1 MNHNS, CDR2 SASEGT. CDR3 length: 16 amino acids. This CDR3 reads CASSEAFLGTGYGYTF. CDR3 DNA: TGTGCCAGCAGTGAAGCCTTTTTAGGGACAGGCTATGGCTACACCTTC.

The chain employs TRBV19 and TRBJ1-2; a possible D gene is TRBD1 (5 bases). From germline, CDR1 is LNHDA and CDR2 SQIVND (reference sequence). V was trimmed by 3 bases and J by 9 bases, leaving 14 bases between them. The CDR3 totals 13 residues. The DNA of the CDR3 is TGTGCCAGTAGTATGCCTCCGACAGTGCGCTACACCTTC. Its protein product is CASSMPPTVRYTF.

This chain uses TRBV19 with TRBJ1-2, with TRBD1 identical over 7 bases. The junction had 18 bases not matched to a gene; V was cut back by 3 bases and J by 8 bases. The CDR3 runs 17 residues. Germline CDR1 LNHDA, CDR2 SQIVND (reference sequence). The CDR3 region is CASSIGPRGARGFGYTF. The CDR3 DNA is TGTGCCAGTAGTATCGGCCCTCGTGGGGCCAGGGGGTTCGGCTACACCTTC.

The chain couples TRBV18 to TRBJ1-3, with TRBD1 matching over 10 bases. The CDR3 extends over 17 amino acids. Germline V gene lookup returns CDR1 KGHSH and CDR2 LQKENI. The J segment lost 0 bases and the V segment lost 10 bases, leaving 12 bases of the junction unmatched. DNA for the CDR3: TGTGCCACCCTAGGGACAGGGGCGATCTTCTCTGGAAACACCATATATTTT. Translated, it gives CATLGTGAIFSGNTIYF.

The chain carries TRBV6-5 and TRBJ2-1; perhaps TRBD1 as D (5 bases). Germline V CDR1 and CDR2: MNHEY, SVGAGI. There are 15 residues in the CDR3. Trimming left V 5 bases short and J 6 bases short, with 17 bases between. DNA of the CDR3: TGTGCCAGCAGTCGAACTGATGGGGCCTTCAATGAGCAGTTCTTC. Translated, it gives CASSRTDGAFNEQFF.

The J gene is TRBJ1-6, the V gene TRBV28; 8 nucleotides agree with TRBD1. V trimming: 6 bases; J trimming: 5 bases; junction bases outside the gene matches: 15. Germline loops: CDR1 MDHEN, CDR2 SYDVKM. The CDR3 extends over 18 amino acids. Here the CDR3 DNA reads TGTGCCAGCAGCCGGCTTTCTTTCTTGACAGGGGATAATTCACCCCTCCACTTT. It translates to CASSRLSFLTGDNSPLHF.

The chain combines TRBV28 with TRBJ1-5; D call uncertain. Per the germline V gene, CDR1 is MDHEN and CDR2 is SYDVKM. The germline V and J ends were trimmed by 4 bases and 2 bases, with 15 bases remaining between them. The CDR3 covers 16 residues. The CDR3 nucleotides are TGTGCCAGCAGTTATGAGACCCCCGGGGGCAATCAGCCCCAGCATTTT. It is translated as CASSYETPGGNQPQHF.

CDR3 in DNA: TGCGCCAGCAGCCAAGAGGCGGCGGTAAACTATGGCTACACCTTC. As protein: CASSQEAAVNYGYTF. The chain joins TRBV4-1 to TRBJ1-2; D unclear. Trimming removed 0 bases at V and 2 bases at J, with 10 bases between. CDR1 and CDR2 (germline): MGHRA, YSYEKL. The CDR3 spans 15 residues.

This clone was recorded only once. This chain's CDR3 is CASSIAAELNEKLFF. CDR3 bases: TGTGCCAGTAGTATAGCGGCAGAACTAAATGAAAAACTGTTTTTT. The chain joins TRBV19 to TRBJ1-4; D remains unclear. Trimming shortened V by 1 base and J by 5 bases, and 11 bases separated the two germline ends. Germline V gene sequence: CDR1 LNHDA, CDR2 SQIVND (reference sequence). This CDR3 is built from 15 residues.

The V gene is TRBV19, the J gene TRBJ1-1, with D unclear. This CDR3 has 14 amino acids. From germline, CDR1 is LNHDA and CDR2 SQIVND (reference sequence). V lost 4 bases, J lost 1 base, and 10 bases lay in between. CDR3: CASSTLQANTEAFF. CDR3 bases: TGTGCCAGTAGTACCCTTCAGGCGAACACTGAAGCTTTCTTT.

This clone was picked up one time. This chain links TRBV7-9 with TRBJ1-6; a possible D gene is TRBD1 (5 bases). This CDR3 contains 13 residues. From germline, CDR1 is SEHNR and CDR2 FQNEAQ (reference sequence). The V end was cut by 5 bases, the J end by 7 bases, with 9 bases between. Here the CDR3 DNA reads TGTGCCAGCAGCCCCTCAGGGAATTCACCCCTCCACTTT. Its translation is CASSPSGNSPLHF.

The rearrangement uses TRBV24-1 and TRBJ2-1; a possible D gene is TRBD1 (6 bases). The germline V gene has CDR1 KGHDR and CDR2 SFDVKD. With 7 bases removed from V and 0 bases from J, the gap between germline ends came to 12 bases. CDR3 size: 15 residues. The DNA of the CDR3 is TGTGCCACCAGGGACAGTCGAGACTCCTACAATGAGCAGTTCTTC. As protein: CATRDSRDSYNEQFF.

The chain has TRBV12-3 or TRBV12-4 and TRBJ2-1; tentatively, D is TRBD2 (5 bases). The CDR3 is 13 amino acids. V lost 3 bases and J lost 8, with 11 bases in between. The CDR3 here is CASSLSRGDEQFF. CDR3 nucleotides: TGTGCCAGCAGTTTGAGTCGGGGAGATGAGCAGTTCTTC.

This clone has a single count. The gene calls are TRBV4-1 and TRBJ1-1; D uncertain. Between the trimmed V and J ends, which lost 3 bases and 0 bases, there was a span of 17 bases. Germline V CDR1 and CDR2: MGHRA, YSYEKL. CDR3 length: 17 residues. CDR3 protein: CASSQVPGNPLNTEAFF. CDR3 coding DNA: TGCGCCAGCAGCCAGGTCCCGGGGAACCCGCTGAACACTGAAGCTTTCTTT.

V gene TRBV27 combines with J gene TRBJ1-2; maybe TRBD1 (6 bases). CDR3 length: 11 residues. The V and J ends lost 9 bases and 5 bases respectively, with 10 bases between them. From germline, CDR1 is MNHEY and CDR2 SMNVEV (reference sequence). The DNA for the CDR3 is TGTGCCAGTCGAGGGGGATATGGCTACACCTTC. Protein product: CASRGGYGYTF.

This clone was seen a handful of times. The V gene is TRBV5-8, the J gene TRBJ2-1; 8 bases line up with TRBD1. The J segment lost 6 bases and the V segment lost 9 bases, leaving 5 bases of the junction unmatched. Per germline, CDR1 SGHTS and CDR2 YDEGEE. There are 12 residues in the CDR3. The CDR3 here is CATRGQGNEQFF. DNA of the CDR3: TGTGCCACCAGGGGGCAGGGCAATGAGCAGTTCTTC.

J is TRBJ1-4 and V is TRBV18; possibly TRBD1 for D (6 bases). V dropped 2 bases and J dropped 10 bases, with 17 bases sitting between them. The length of the CDR3 is 15 residues. Germline loops: CDR1 KGHSH, CDR2 LQKENI. The CDR3 here is CASSPTDRIGRKLFF. The CDR3 coding sequence is TGTGCCAGCTCACCAACCGACAGGATAGGAAGAAAACTGTTTTTT.

In the case of this clone: At the DNA level, this CDR3 is encoded by other sequences in the same sample as well. The rearrangement links TRBV19 to TRBJ1-1; 7 positions agree with TRBD1. This CDR3 is 12 amino acids long. Germline trimming cut 5 bases from V and 4 bases from J; bases unmatched to any gene: 1. Per the germline V gene, CDR1 is LNHDA and CDR2 is SQIVND (reference sequence). This CDR3 reads CASSRQGTEAFF. CDR3 nucleotide sequence: TGTGCCAGTAGTCGACAGGGCACTGAAGCTTTCTTT.

The V gene is TRBV7-2, the J gene TRBJ1-1, with D unclear. CDR3 length: 13 residues. The V gene lost 6 bases and the J gene lost 6 bases, with 14 bases spanning the gap. CDR1 and CDR2 (germline): SGHTA, FQGNSA. The CDR3, as DNA: TGTGCCAGCAGTCGTAGCAGTACGGCTGAAGCTTTCTTT. This sequence encodes CASSRSSTAEAFF.

The genes are TRBV4-2 and TRBJ1-4, with D perhaps matching TRBD1 (5 bases). CDR1 and CDR2 (germline): LGHNA, YNFKEQ. The length of the CDR3 is 15 residues. The V and J ends lost 4 bases and 8 bases respectively, with 17 bases between them. The CDR3 DNA reads as TGTGCCAGCAGCCCCGGTAAGGGGTTTAGGGAAAAACTGTTTTTT. Amino acids: CASSPGKGFREKLFF.